These 7 T cell receptor beta chains originate from one sample sequenced in a study of blood T cell repertoires in COVID-19. Here immunoSEQ multiplex PCR was the method, and the copy in TCRdb shows in-frame clones only, minus some. Here the sample spans 300,000 to 450,000 clones, approximately 87% being singletons. Material for sequencing was peripheral blood. The receptors originated from a woman younger than 45 with COVID-19, enrolled during active disease.

V is TRBV7-3 and J is TRBJ2-1, with 11 bases matching TRBD2. Germline V lookup: CDR1 SGHTA, CDR2 FQGTGA. The CDR3 length is 14 residues. The V and J ends lost 5 bases and 14 bases, in that order; junction bases with no gene match: 11. CDR3 in DNA: TGTGCCAGCAGCCTCACTAGCGGGAGTCTGGAAAAGTTCTTC. It yields the protein CASSLTSGSLEKFF. Full variable domain (remainder filled in from reference TRBV7-3 and TRBJ2-1): GAGVSQTPSNKVTEKGKYVELRCDPISGHTALYWYRQSLGQGPEFLIYFQGTGAADDSGLPNDRFFAVRPEGSVSTLKIQRTERGDSAVYLCASSLTSGSLEKFFGPGTRLTVL.

J is TRBJ2-3 and V is TRBV9; D might be TRBD2 (6 bases). Trimming removed 2 bases at V and 6 bases at J, with 16 bases between. This CDR3 comprises 15 residues. CDR1 is SGDLS and CDR2 is YYNGEE in the germline V gene. The CDR3 region is CASSVLARPGDTQYF. The CDR3, as DNA: TGTGCCAGCAGCGTCCTAGCGCGACCGGGGGATACGCAGTATTTT.

The rearrangement uses TRBV6-5 and TRBJ1-6; tentative D call: TRBD1 (6 bases). Per germline, CDR1 MNHEY and CDR2 SVGAGI. This CDR3 is built from 15 residues. Trimming took off 5 bases at V and 6 bases at J, with 14 bases between the two ends. CDR3 in amino acids: CASSTYRAGNSPLHF. The CDR3 coding sequence is TGTGCCAGCAGTACTTACAGGGCTGGTAATTCACCCCTCCACTTT.

The rearrangement joins TRBV30 to TRBJ2-5; D is unresolved. Looked up from germline, CDR1 is GTSNPN and CDR2 is SVGIG (reference sequence). The CDR3 length is 11 residues. The germline V and J ends were trimmed by 4 bases and 2 bases, with 5 bases remaining between them. The CDR3 DNA reads as TGTGCCTGGACGGAGCAAGAGACCCAGTACTTC. Protein product: CAWTEQETQYF.

The chain has TRBV20-1 and TRBJ1-4; D remains ambiguous. This CDR3 has 16 amino acids. The V end was cut by 3 bases, the J end by 1 base, with 15 bases between. The germline V gene encodes CDR1 DFQATT and CDR2 SNEGSKA (reference sequence). The chain's CDR3 is CSASSPNAGTNEKLFF. As DNA, the CDR3 is TGCAGTGCTAGTTCCCCTAACGCAGGAACTAATGAAAAACTGTTTTTT.

The CDR3 loop is CASSGRGGAWETQYF. CDR3 DNA: TGTGCCAGCAGCGGACGCGGGGGGGCCTGGGAGACCCAGTACTTC. The chain combines TRBV7-3 with TRBJ2-5, with 9 bases aligning to TRBD2. Germline V CDR1 and CDR2: SGHTA, FQGTGA. V shed 5 bases and J 5 bases; nucleotides not matched to a gene: 9. This CDR3 has 15 residues.

The CDR3 nucleotides read TGTGCCAGCACCTACCGTGGTAGCGGGAGTGACGAGCAGTACTTC. Protein sequence: CASTYRGSGSDEQYF. The gene calls are TRBV6-5 and TRBJ2-7; 9 nucleotides line up with TRBD2. The CDR3 runs to 15 residues. The germline V gene has CDR1 MNHEY and CDR2 SVGAGI. V dropped 7 bases and J dropped 5; count of bases not matched to a gene: 12.